This paragraph reports one T cell receptor beta chain. Antigen unknown. From germline, CDR1 is MNHEY and CDR2 SVGEGT. The J segment lost 6 bases and the V segment lost 7 bases, leaving 3 bases of the junction unmatched. The CDR3 loop spans 13 amino acids. This entry is derived from a study of blood T cells in healthy people across ages. Alongside a J-beta primer mix, a sample-barcoded 5' primer served in a second PCR lasting roughly 7 to 11 cycles. TCRdb processed the 5' RACE reads anew with MiXCR; each CDR3 protein has one entry. The table shows around 1,800,000 distinct CDR3 sequences, with 39% occurring only once. Study observations and caveats: Observed TCR beta diversity per million T cells went down as age went up. This fall followed a roughly linear course with age. More naive CD4+ cells and higher diversity were found in long-lived than in aged donors.

The chain has TRBV6-2 or TRBV6-3 and TRBJ2-1, with TRBD2 matching 10 bases. The sequence was obtained from a human donor in good health. Sequenced sample: blood. Here the CDR3 DNA reads TGTGCCAGCAAGGTAGCGGGGGGCAATGAGCAGTTCTTC. It codes for CASKVAGGNEQFF.